These 2 T cell receptor beta chains were sequenced from one sample in a study of blood T cell repertoires in COVID-19. Profiled with immunoSEQ multiplex PCR; TCRdb holds only in-frame clones, not every one. The profile shows around 140,000 clones, over 80% of them singletons. The sequenced sample was peripheral blood. Every receptor here comes from a man aged 60 to 69 with active or convalescent COVID-19.

The gene calls are TRBV9 and TRBJ2-7, with D maybe TRBD2 (5 bases). The CDR3 contains 13 residues. The germline V and J ends were trimmed by 0 bases and 6 bases, with 10 bases remaining between them. Germline V gene lookup returns CDR1 SGDLS and CDR2 YYNGEE. Written as DNA, the CDR3 is TGTGCCAGCAGCGTAGCGGGGTTAAGCGAGCAGTACTTC. Protein product: CASSVAGLSEQYF.

The V call is TRBV20-1, the J call TRBJ2-7; maybe TRBD1 (6 bases). The V end was cut by 3 bases, the J end by 5 bases, with 8 bases between. This CDR3 has 11 residues. CDR1 is DFQATT, CDR2 SNEGSKA, per germline (reference sequence). The DNA of the CDR3 is TGCAGTGCTAGGACAGGCAACGAGCAGTACTTC. Protein: CSARTGNEQYF.